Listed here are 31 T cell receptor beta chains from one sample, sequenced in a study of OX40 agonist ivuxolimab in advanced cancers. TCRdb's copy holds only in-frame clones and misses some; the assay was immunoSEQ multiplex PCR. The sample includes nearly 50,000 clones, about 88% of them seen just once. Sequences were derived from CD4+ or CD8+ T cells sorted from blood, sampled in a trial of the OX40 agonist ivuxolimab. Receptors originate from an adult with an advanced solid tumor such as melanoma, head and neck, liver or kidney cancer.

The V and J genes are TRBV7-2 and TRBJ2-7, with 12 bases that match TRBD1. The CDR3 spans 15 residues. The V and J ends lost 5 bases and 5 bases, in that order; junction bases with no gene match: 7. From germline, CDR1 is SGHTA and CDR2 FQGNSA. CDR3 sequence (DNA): TGTGCCAGCAGCCAGGGACAGGGGGCGTTAGACGAGCAGTACTTC. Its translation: CASSQGQGALDEQYF.

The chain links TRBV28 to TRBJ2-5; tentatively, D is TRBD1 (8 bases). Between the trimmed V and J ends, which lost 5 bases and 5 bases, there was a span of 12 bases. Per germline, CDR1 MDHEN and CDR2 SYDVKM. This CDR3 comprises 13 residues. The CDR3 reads CASSTGGGETQYF. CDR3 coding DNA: TGTGCCAGCAGTACAGGGGGAGGGGAGACCCAGTACTTC.

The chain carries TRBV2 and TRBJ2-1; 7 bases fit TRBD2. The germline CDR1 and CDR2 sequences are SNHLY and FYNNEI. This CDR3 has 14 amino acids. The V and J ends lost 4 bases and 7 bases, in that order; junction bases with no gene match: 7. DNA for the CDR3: TGTGCCAGCAGTGGCGGCGGGAGCAGGAATGAGCAGTTCTTC. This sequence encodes CASSGGGSRNEQFF.

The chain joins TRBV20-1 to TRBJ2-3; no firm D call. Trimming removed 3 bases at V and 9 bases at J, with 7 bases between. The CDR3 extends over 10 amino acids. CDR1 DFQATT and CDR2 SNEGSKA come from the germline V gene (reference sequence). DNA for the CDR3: TGCAGTGCTAGCTCGGAGACGCAGTATTTT. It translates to CSASSETQYF.

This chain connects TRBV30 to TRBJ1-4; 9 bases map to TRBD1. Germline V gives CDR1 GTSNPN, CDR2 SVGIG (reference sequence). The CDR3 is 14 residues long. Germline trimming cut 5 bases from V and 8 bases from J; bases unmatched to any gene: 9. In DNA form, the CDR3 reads TGTGCCTGGCAGCCGGGACAGGGCAGGGAAAAACTGTTTTTT. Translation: CAWQPGQGREKLFF.

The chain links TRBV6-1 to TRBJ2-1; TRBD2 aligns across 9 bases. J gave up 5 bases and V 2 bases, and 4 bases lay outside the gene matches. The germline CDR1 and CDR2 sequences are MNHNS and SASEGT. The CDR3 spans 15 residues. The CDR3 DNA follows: TGTGCCAGCAGTGAACCCGGGACTAGCAACAATGAGCAGTTCTTC. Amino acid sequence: CASSEPGTSNNEQFF.

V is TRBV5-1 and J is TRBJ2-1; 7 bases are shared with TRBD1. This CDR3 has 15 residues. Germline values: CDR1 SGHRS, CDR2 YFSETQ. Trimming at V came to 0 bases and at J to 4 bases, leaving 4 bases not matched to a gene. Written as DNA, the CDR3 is TGCGCCAGCAGCTTGGCACAGGGGCGATACAATGAGCAGTTCTTC. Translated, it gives CASSLAQGRYNEQFF.

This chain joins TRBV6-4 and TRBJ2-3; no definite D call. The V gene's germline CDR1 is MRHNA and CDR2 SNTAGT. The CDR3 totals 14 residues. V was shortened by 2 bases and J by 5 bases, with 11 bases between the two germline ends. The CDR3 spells CASSDNSVGDTQYF. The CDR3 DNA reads TGTGCCAGCAGTGACAACAGCGTAGGAGATACGCAGTATTTT.

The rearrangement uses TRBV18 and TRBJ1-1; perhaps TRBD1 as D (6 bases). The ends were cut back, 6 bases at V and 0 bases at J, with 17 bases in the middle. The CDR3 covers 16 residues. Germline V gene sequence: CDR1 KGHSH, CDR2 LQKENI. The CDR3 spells CASSPVVDRMNTEAFF. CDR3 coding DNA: TGTGCCAGCTCTCCTGTGGTTGACAGGATGAACACTGAAGCTTTCTTT. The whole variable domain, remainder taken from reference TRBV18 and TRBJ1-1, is NAGVMQNPRHLVRRRGQEARLRCSPMKGHSHVYWYRQLPEEGLKFMVYLQKENIIDESGMPKERFSAEFPKEGPSILRIQQVVRGDSAAYFCASSPVVDRMNTEAFFGQGTRLTVV.

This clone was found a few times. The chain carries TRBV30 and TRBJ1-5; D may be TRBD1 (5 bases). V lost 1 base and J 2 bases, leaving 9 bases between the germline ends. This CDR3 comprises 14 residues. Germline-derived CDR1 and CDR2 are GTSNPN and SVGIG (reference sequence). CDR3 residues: CAWSAGQGNQPQHF. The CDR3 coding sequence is TGTGCCTGGAGTGCGGGGCAGGGCAATCAGCCCCAGCATTTT.

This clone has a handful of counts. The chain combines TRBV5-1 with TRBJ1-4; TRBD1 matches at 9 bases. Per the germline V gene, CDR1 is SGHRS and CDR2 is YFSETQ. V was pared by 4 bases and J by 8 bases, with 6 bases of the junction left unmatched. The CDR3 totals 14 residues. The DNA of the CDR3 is TGCGCCAGCAGCGTAGGGACAGGGAACGAAAAACTGTTTTTT. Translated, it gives CASSVGTGNEKLFF.

CDR3 amino acids: CASSLGGTVGQPQHF. Written as DNA, the CDR3 is TGTGCCAGCAGCTTGGGAGGGACAGTAGGACAGCCCCAGCATTTT. The chain couples TRBV5-4 to TRBJ1-5; TRBD1 matches at 7 bases. Germline CDR1 is SGHNT and CDR2 is YYREEE (reference sequence). This CDR3 region has 15 residues. The V segment lost 0 bases and the J segment 7 bases; nucleotides outside the gene matches: 7.

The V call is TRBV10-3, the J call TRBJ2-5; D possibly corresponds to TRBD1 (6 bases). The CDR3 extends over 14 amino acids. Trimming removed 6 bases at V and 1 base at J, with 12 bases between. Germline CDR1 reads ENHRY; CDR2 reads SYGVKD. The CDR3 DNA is TGTGCCATCAGACAAGACAGGAGCCAAGAGACCCAGTACTTC. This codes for CAIRQDRSQETQYF.

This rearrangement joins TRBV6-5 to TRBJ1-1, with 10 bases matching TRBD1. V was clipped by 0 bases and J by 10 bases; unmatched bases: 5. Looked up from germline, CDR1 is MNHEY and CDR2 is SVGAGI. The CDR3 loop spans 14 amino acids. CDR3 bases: TGTGCCAGCAGTTACTCTCGACAGGGGGCCGGAGCTTTCTTT. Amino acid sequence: CASSYSRQGAGAFF.

DNA for the CDR3: TGTGCCAGCAGCTCAAAGACAGGGAAGTTTGCGGGAAACACCATATATTTT. Protein sequence: CASSSKTGKFAGNTIYF. V usage is TRBV5-4 and J usage is TRBJ1-3, with 7 bases identical to TRBD1. Germline CDR1 and CDR2: SGHNT and YYREEE (reference sequence). The CDR3 runs 17 residues. Trimming removed 3 bases from V and 4 bases from J; junction bases left unmatched: 13.

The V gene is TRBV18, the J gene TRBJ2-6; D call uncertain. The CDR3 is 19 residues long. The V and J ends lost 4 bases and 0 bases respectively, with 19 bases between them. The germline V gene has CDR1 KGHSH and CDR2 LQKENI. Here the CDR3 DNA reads TGTGCCAGCTCACTGGACGGGCCCAACTTCTACTCTGGGGCCAACGTCCTGACTTTC. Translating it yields CASSLDGPNFYSGANVLTF.

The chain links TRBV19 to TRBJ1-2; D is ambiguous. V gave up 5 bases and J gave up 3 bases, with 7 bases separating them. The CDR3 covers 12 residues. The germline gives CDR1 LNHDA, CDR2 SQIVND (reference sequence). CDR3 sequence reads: CASSVDYYGYTF. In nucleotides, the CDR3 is TGTGCCAGTAGTGTGGACTACTATGGCTACACCTTC.

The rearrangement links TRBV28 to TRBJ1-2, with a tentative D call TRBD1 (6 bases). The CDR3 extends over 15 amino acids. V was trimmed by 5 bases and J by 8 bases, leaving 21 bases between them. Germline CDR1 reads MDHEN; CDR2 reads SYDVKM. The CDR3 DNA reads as TGTGCCAGCAGTCCCGGGGACAACTCCCCCAGGGGCTACACCTTC. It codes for CASSPGDNSPRGYTF.

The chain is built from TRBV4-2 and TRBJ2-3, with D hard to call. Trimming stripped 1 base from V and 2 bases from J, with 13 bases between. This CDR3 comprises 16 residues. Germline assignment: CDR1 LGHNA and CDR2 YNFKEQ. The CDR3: CASSQAGPLDTDTQYF. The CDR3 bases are TGTGCCAGCAGCCAAGCCGGGCCACTCGACACAGATACGCAGTATTTT.

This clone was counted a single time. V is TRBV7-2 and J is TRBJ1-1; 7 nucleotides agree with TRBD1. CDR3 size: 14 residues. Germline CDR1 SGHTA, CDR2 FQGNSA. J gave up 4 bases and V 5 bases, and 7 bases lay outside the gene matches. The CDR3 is CASSPRQGVTEAFF. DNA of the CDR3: TGTGCCAGCAGCCCTCGACAGGGCGTCACTGAAGCTTTCTTT.

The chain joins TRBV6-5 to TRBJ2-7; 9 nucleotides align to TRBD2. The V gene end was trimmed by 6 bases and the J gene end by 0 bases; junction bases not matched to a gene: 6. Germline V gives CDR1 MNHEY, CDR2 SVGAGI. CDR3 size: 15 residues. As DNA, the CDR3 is TGTGCCAGCAGCCAGACTAGCGGAGACTCCTACGAGCAGTACTTC. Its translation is CASSQTSGDSYEQYF.

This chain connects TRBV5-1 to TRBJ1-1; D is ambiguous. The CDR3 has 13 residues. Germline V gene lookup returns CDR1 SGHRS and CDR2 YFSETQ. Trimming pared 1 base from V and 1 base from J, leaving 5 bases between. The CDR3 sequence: CASSLNRNTEAFF. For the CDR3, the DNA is TGCGCCAGCAGCTTGAATAGGAACACTGAAGCTTTCTTT.

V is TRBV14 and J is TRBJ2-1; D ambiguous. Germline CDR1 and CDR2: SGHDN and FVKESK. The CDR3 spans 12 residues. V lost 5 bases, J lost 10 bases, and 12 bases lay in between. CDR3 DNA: TGTGCCAGCAGCTTCTCAATGGTAGAGCAGTTCTTC. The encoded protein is CASSFSMVEQFF.

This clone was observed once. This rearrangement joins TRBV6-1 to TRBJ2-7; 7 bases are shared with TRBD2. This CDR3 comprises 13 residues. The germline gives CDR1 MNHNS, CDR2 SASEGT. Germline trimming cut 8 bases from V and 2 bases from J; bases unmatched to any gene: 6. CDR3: CASHLAGAYEQYF. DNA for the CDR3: TGTGCCAGCCATTTAGCGGGCGCCTACGAGCAGTACTTC.

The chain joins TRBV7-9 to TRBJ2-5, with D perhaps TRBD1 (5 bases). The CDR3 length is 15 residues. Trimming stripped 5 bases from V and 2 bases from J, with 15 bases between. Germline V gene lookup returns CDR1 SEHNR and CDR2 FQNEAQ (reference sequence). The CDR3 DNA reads TGTGCCAGCAGCCCGCCAGGGTGGGGACAAGAGACCCAGTACTTC. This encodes CASSPPGWGQETQYF.

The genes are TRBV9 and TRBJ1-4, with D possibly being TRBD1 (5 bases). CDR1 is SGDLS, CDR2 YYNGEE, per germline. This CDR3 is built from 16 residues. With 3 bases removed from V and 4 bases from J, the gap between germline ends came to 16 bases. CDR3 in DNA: TGTGCCAGCAGCGCTGGTGACCCAGGGTATAATGAAAAACTGTTTTTT. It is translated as CASSAGDPGYNEKLFF.

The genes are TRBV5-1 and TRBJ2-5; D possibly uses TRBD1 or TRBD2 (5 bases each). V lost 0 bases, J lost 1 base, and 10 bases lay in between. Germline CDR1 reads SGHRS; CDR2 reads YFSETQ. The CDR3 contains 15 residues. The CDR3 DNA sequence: TGCGCCAGCAGCTTGGGGGGGTCTATCCAAGAGACCCAGTACTTC. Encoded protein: CASSLGGSIQETQYF.

The CDR3 nucleotides read TGTGCCAGCAGTGAAGCGGCGGGACAGGGAGGGAGCACAGATACGCAGTATTTT. Its protein is CASSEAAGQGGSTDTQYF. The chain joins TRBV25-1 to TRBJ2-3; 9 bases line up with TRBD1. The ends lost 2 bases at V and 0 bases at J; junction bases unmatched: 9. Germline V CDR1 and CDR2: MGHDK, SYGVNS. The CDR3 loop spans 18 amino acids.

DNA of the CDR3: TGTGCCAGCAGCCCCCCCGGTTGGGCCAACAATGAGCAGTTCTTC. The encoded protein is CASSPPGWANNEQFF. The V call is TRBV9, the J call TRBJ2-1; D is unresolved. Germline lookup yields CDR1 SGDLS and CDR2 YYNGEE. There are 15 residues in the CDR3. Trimming took 4 bases from V and 5 from J, leaving 16 bases between them. Full variable domain (missing parts from reference TRBV9 and TRBJ2-1): DSGVTQTPKHLITATGQRVTLRCSPRSGDLSVYWYQQSLDQGLQFLIQYYNGEERAKGNILERFSAQQFPDLHSELNLSSLELGDSALYFCASSPPGWANNEQFFGPGTRLTVL.

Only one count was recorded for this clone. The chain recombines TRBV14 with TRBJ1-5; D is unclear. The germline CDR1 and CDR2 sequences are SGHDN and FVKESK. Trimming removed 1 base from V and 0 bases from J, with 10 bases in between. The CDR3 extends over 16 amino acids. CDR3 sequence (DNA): TGTGCCAGCAGCCAAGTTGGTGGGTATAGCAATCAGCCCCAGCATTTT. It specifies CASSQVGGYSNQPQHF.

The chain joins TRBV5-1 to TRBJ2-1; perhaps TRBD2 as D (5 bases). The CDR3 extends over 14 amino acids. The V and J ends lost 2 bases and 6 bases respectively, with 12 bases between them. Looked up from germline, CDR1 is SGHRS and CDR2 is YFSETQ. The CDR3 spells CASSFGEIGNEQFF. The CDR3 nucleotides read TGCGCCAGCAGCTTCGGGGAGATCGGCAATGAGCAGTTCTTC. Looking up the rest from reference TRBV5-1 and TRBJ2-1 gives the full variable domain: KAGVTQTPRYLIKTRGQQVTLSCSPISGHRSVSWYQQTPGQGLQFLFEYFSETQRNKGNFPGRFSGRQFSNSRSEMNVSTLELGDSALYLCASSFGEIGNEQFFGPGTRLTVL.